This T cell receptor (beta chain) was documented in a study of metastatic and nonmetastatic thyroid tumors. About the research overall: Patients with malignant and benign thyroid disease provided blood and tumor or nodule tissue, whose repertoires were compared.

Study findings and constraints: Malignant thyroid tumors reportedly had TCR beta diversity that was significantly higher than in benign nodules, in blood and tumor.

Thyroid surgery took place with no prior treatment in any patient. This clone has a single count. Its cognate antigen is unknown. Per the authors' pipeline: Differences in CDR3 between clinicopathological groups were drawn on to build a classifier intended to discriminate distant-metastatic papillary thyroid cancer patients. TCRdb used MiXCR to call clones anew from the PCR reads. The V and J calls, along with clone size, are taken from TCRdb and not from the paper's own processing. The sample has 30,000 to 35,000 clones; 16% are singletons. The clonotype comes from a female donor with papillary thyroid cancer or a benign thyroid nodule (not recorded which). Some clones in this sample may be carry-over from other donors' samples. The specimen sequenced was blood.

The CDR3 protein is CSASPALRDSNQPQHF. The CDR3 coding sequence is TGCAGTGCTAGTCCAGCTCTCAGGGACAGCAATCAGCCCCAGCATTTT. This chain joins TRBV20-1 and TRBJ1-5; tentatively, D is TRBD1 (5 bases). With 3 bases removed from V and 1 base from J, the gap between germline ends came to 16 bases. This CDR3 spans 16 amino acids. Germline V gene sequence: CDR1 DFQATT, CDR2 SNEGSKA (reference sequence).